The 17 T cell receptor beta chains below come from one sample, sequenced in a study of identical twins. TCRdb used MiXCR to reprocess the 5' RACE reads, holding one entry per CDR3 protein. The sample has roughly 250,000 distinct CDR3 sequences, around 15% seen once. The specimen sequenced was memory (CD45RO+) T cells sorted from blood. These receptors all stem from a woman aged 18-29 years in good health.

Only a few counts were recorded for this clonotype. The chain is built from TRBV4-3 and TRBJ2-1; tentative D call: TRBD1 (5 bases). V lost 4 bases and J lost 0, with 19 bases in between. The CDR3 is 18 residues long. The germline gives CDR1 LGHNA, CDR2 YSLEER. CDR3 sequence: CASSRGRAQVSSYNEQFF. The CDR3 region has the DNA TGCGCCAGCAGCCGAGGACGAGCACAGGTTAGCTCCTACAATGAGCAGTTCTTC.

In its sample, this clonotype is medium-sized. This chain links TRBV11-2 with TRBJ2-1; 9 nucleotides agree with TRBD1. Germline trimming cut 5 bases from V and 5 bases from J; bases unmatched to any gene: 7. There are 15 residues in the CDR3. In germline, CDR1 is SGHAT, CDR2 FQNNGV. CDR3 sequence reads: CASSRGQGNNNEQFF. The CDR3, as DNA: TGTGCCAGCAGCCGAGGACAGGGGAACAACAATGAGCAGTTCTTC.

This clonotype was recorded many times. The chain links TRBV5-1 to TRBJ2-7; D tentatively reads TRBD1 or TRBD2 (5 bases each). Trimming shortened V by 4 bases and J by 3 bases, and 14 bases separated the two germline ends. The CDR3 has 14 residues. CDR1 and CDR2 (germline): SGHRS, YFSETQ. CDR3 loop: CASSGGLPGYEQYF. The CDR3 DNA reads as TGCGCCAGCAGCGGGGGTCTCCCTGGCTACGAGCAGTACTTC.

This clonotype was seen a handful of times. This chain uses TRBV20-1 with TRBJ2-5; D is unresolved. Germline values: CDR1 DFQATT, CDR2 SNEGSKA (reference sequence). There are 14 residues in the CDR3. V dropped 0 bases and J dropped 5 bases, with 13 bases sitting between them. CDR3 sequence: CSARDGRLKETQYF. The CDR3 DNA is TGCAGTGCTAGAGATGGGCGACTTAAGGAGACCCAGTACTTC.

This clonotype was detected only a few times. The V and J genes are TRBV7-9 and TRBJ1-4; D gene ambiguous. V lost 5 bases and J 5 bases, leaving 15 bases between the germline ends. This CDR3 comprises 15 residues. Germline lookup yields CDR1 SEHNR and CDR2 FQNEAQ (reference sequence). The CDR3 nucleotides are TGTGCCAGCAGCGGACGGACCCTTGGAAATGAAAAACTGTTTTTT. It encodes CASSGRTLGNEKLFF.

The chain couples TRBV5-1 to TRBJ2-7, with TRBD1 matching 8 bases. CDR3 length: 16 residues. The germline CDR1 and CDR2 sequences are SGHRS and YFSETQ. V shed 0 bases, J shed 0 bases, and the junction held 5 bases outside the gene matches. This chain's CDR3 is CASSLVGQVASYEQYF. CDR3 bases: TGCGCCAGCAGCTTGGTGGGACAGGTGGCCTCCTACGAGCAGTACTTC.

This clonotype was counted a few times. The chain recombines TRBV18 with TRBJ2-1; D may be TRBD2 (5 bases). The CDR3 has 17 residues. Germline assignment: CDR1 KGHSH and CDR2 LQKENI. V lost 2 bases and J 8 bases, leaving 22 bases between the germline ends. In nucleotides, the CDR3 is TGTGCCAGCTCACCAATATCCCGTGCGGACTTGGTCGATGAGCAGTTCTTC. This encodes CASSPISRADLVDEQFF.

The table lists this clonotype with a few counts. The V and J genes are TRBV12-3 or TRBV12-4 and TRBJ1-1, with no clear D. This CDR3 has 13 amino acids. Between the trimmed V and J ends, which lost 3 bases and 4 bases, there was a span of 9 bases. The CDR3 reads CASSFGVITEAFF. The DNA of the CDR3 is TGTGCCAGCAGTTTTGGGGTAATCACTGAAGCTTTCTTT.

This clonotype occurred a few times. The chain joins TRBV11-2 to TRBJ1-1; possibly TRBD1 for D (5 bases). Trimming stripped 5 bases from V and 4 bases from J, with 14 bases between. The CDR3 length is 14 residues. Germline CDR1 SGHAT, CDR2 FQNNGV. CDR3 loop: CASSPTRGGTEAFF. Here the CDR3 DNA reads TGTGCCAGCAGCCCTACCCGCGGGGGCACTGAAGCTTTCTTT.

This clonotype was seen a few times. This chain connects TRBV20-1 to TRBJ2-1; 11 nucleotides align to TRBD2. CDR3 length equals 14 residues. V gave up 2 bases and J gave up 9 bases; unmatched junction bases: 6. Per germline, CDR1 DFQATT and CDR2 SNEGSKA (reference sequence). CDR3 sequence reads: CSARYSGGAGEQFF. CDR3 nucleotides: TGCAGTGCTAGATATAGCGGGGGGGCCGGTGAGCAGTTCTTC.

This clonotype has a handful of counts. This chain joins TRBV20-1 and TRBJ2-7, with D uncertain. The CDR3 is made up of 13 amino acids. V lost 3 bases, J lost 1 base, and 10 bases lay in between. Germline values: CDR1 DFQATT, CDR2 SNEGSKA (reference sequence). The CDR3 sequence: CSARADGSYEQYF. The CDR3 region has the DNA TGCAGTGCTAGGGCGGACGGTTCCTACGAGCAGTACTTC.

This clonotype was seen at least ten times. The chain has TRBV29-1 and TRBJ2-5; 8 nucleotides agree with TRBD1. The CDR3 spans 12 residues. Trimming took 6 bases from V and 1 from J; bases not matched to a gene: 1. The germline gives CDR1 SQVTM, CDR2 ANQGSEA. CDR3 coding DNA: TGCAGCGTCACAGGGGGCCAAGAGACCCAGTACTTC. Protein product: CSVTGGQETQYF. The whole variable domain, remainder taken from reference TRBV29-1 and TRBJ2-5, is SAVISQKPSRDICQRGTSLTIQCQVDSQVTMMFWYRQQPGQSLTLIATANQGSEATYESGFVIDKFPISRPNLTFSTLTVSNMSPEDSSIYLCSVTGGQETQYFGPGTRLLVL.

This rearrangement joins TRBV2 to TRBJ2-7; D is perhaps TRBD2 (6 bases). Trimming took 7 bases from V and 6 from J, leaving 22 bases between them. This CDR3 is 15 amino acids long. Germline V gene sequence: CDR1 SNHLY, CDR2 FYNNEI. CDR3 sequence reads: CASKGVAERFREQYF. Here the CDR3 DNA reads TGTGCCAGCAAAGGGGTAGCGGAAAGATTTCGCGAGCAGTACTTC. Full variable domain (remainder filled in from reference TRBV2 and TRBJ2-7): EPEVTQTPSHQVTQMGQEVILRCVPISNHLYFYWYRQILGQKVEFLVSFYNNEISEKSEIFDDQFSVERPDGSNFTLKIRSTKLEDSAMYFCASKGVAERFREQYFGPGTRLTVT.

The genes are TRBV10-3 and TRBJ2-1; 7 nucleotides align to TRBD2. The CDR3 has 13 residues. The junction had 4 bases not matched to a gene; V was cut back by 2 bases and J by 9 bases. CDR1 and CDR2 (germline): ENHRY, SYGVKD. In nucleotides, the CDR3 is TGTGCCATCAGTGAGGGGGCTAGCGGTGAGCAGTTCTTC. Residues: CAISEGASGEQFF.

The chain links TRBV11-2 to TRBJ2-1, with TRBD2 matching 7 bases. The germline V gene encodes CDR1 SGHAT and CDR2 FQNNGV. The J segment lost 2 bases and the V segment lost 3 bases, leaving 10 bases of the junction unmatched. CDR3 size: 17 residues. Here the CDR3 reads CASSLDGGGYPYNEQFF. The CDR3 nucleotides read TGTGCCAGCAGCTTGGATGGGGGGGGTTACCCCTACAATGAGCAGTTCTTC.

In its sample, this clonotype was seen a few times. This chain links TRBV25-1 with TRBJ2-1; 8 bases fit TRBD1. V gave up 5 bases and J gave up 6 bases; unmatched junction bases: 12. CDR1 is MGHDK, CDR2 SYGVNS, per germline. This CDR3 region has 16 residues. DNA of the CDR3: TGTGCCAGCAGTAAAACCGGGACAGGTTTTTTCAATGAGCAGTTCTTC. This codes for CASSKTGTGFFNEQFF.

This clonotype has more than one count but fewer than ten. This chain's CDR3 is CASSLNPGDGYTF. For the CDR3, the DNA is TGTGCCAGCTCATTAAACCCCGGAGACGGCTACACCTTC. The rearrangement links TRBV18 to TRBJ1-2, with no clear D. This CDR3 is built from 13 residues. Germline CDR1 KGHSH, CDR2 LQKENI. Trimming shortened V by 5 bases and J by 8 bases, and 15 bases separated the two germline ends.